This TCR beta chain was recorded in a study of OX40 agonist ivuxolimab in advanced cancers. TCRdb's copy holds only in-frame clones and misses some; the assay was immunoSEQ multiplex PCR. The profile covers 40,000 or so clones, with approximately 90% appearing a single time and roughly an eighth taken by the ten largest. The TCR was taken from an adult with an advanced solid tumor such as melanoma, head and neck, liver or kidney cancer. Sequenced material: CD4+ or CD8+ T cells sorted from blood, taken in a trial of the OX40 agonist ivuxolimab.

CDR3 sequence (DNA): TGCGCCAGCAGCTTGTTGATGGGCCGAGGCACAGATACGCAGTATTTT. This sequence encodes CASSLLMGRGTDTQYF. The genes are TRBV5-1 and TRBJ2-3; no reliable D call. This CDR3 comprises 16 residues. Trimming pared 1 base from V and 1 base from J, leaving 13 bases between. Germline V gene data show CDR1 as SGHRS and CDR2 as YFSETQ.